The 26 T cell receptor beta chains in this list originate from one sample, sequenced in a study of post-analysis software for immune sequencing data. Whole-study findings and limits: In patients, about 5 TRBV segments were more frequent than in controls, with TRBV5-6, TRBV5-1 and TRBV20-1 among them.

Antigens for these TCRs are unknown. TCR beta cDNA libraries included unique molecular identifiers. TCRdb re-analysed the PCR reads in MiXCR, keeping a single row per CDR3 protein. Of roughly 200,000 distinct CDR3 sequences listed, over 25% are singletons. Input material: blood. The receptors derive from a girl younger than 18 with multiple sclerosis.

This clonotype was counted between two and nine times. The V call is TRBV20-1, the J call TRBJ2-7; 12 nucleotides match TRBD1. Trimming took 6 bases from V and 2 from J; bases not matched to a gene: 8. The CDR3 totals 15 residues. CDR1 DFQATT and CDR2 SNEGSKA come from the germline V gene (reference sequence). The CDR3 reads CSAQRGQGATYEQYF. The CDR3 nucleotides are TGCAGTGCCCAGAGGGGACAGGGGGCCACCTACGAGCAGTACTTC.

This chain connects TRBV7-2 to TRBJ2-7; no firm D call. The ends were cut back, 1 base at V and 7 bases at J, with 14 bases in the middle. The germline V gene encodes CDR1 SGHTA and CDR2 FQGNSA. The CDR3 consists of 14 residues. This CDR3 is CASSLEASYNEQYF. The CDR3 nucleotides read TGTGCCAGCAGCTTAGAGGCGTCTTACAATGAGCAGTACTTC.

This clonotype was seen at least ten times. The chain combines TRBV29-1 with TRBJ1-1, with D unclear. Between the trimmed V and J ends, which lost 7 bases and 0 bases, there was a span of 15 bases. CDR3 length equals 14 residues. The germline V gene has CDR1 SQVTM and CDR2 ANQGSEA. As DNA, the CDR3 is TGCAGCGCCCGAGCCGACATCCTGAACACTGAAGCTTTCTTT. Translated, it gives CSARADILNTEAFF.

This sequence joins TRBV5-1 and TRBJ2-3, with TRBD2 as a possible D gene (7 bases). V lost 8 bases to trimming and J lost 4 bases, with 14 bases between them. The CDR3 covers 13 residues. In germline, CDR1 is SGHRS, CDR2 YFSETQ. CDR3: CASQRGGPDTQYF. DNA of the CDR3: TGCGCCAGTCAGAGGGGGGGGCCAGATACGCAGTATTTT.

Only a few counts were recorded for this clonotype. The rearrangement joins TRBV6-1 to TRBJ2-1; TRBD2 agrees at 7 bases. The CDR3 extends over 20 amino acids. Germline loops: CDR1 MNHNS, CDR2 SASEGT. With 8 bases clipped from V and 1 base from J, the junction kept 23 bases outside the gene matches. This CDR3 is CASGRAAGEFPSRSYNEQFF. CDR3 DNA sequence: TGTGCCAGCGGCCGGGCGGCGGGAGAGTTCCCTTCCCGATCCTACAATGAGCAGTTCTTC.

The chain couples TRBV30 to TRBJ1-4, with a possible D match to TRBD1 (5 bases). Germline loops: CDR1 GTSNPN, CDR2 SVGIG (reference sequence). This CDR3 spans 16 amino acids. The V end lost 3 bases, the J end lost 7 bases, and 21 bases lay between the germline ends. CDR3 protein: CAWRNGRAGLVEKLFF. DNA of the CDR3: TGTGCCTGGAGGAATGGCCGGGCAGGGCTCGTTGAAAAACTGTTTTTT.

Remarks on this clonotype: A clone one base away is much larger, so this may be a read error. The chain employs TRBV7-2 and TRBJ2-6, with D maybe TRBD1 (5 bases). The CDR3 is made up of 15 amino acids. Germline CDR1 reads SGHTA; CDR2 reads FQGNSA. The CDR3 sequence: CASRNQRSGASVLTF. CDR3 DNA sequence: TGTGCCAGCAGGAACCAAAGGTCTGGGGCCAGCGTCCTGACTTTC.

The rearrangement joins TRBV20-1 to TRBJ2-3, with 9 bases matching TRBD2. The CDR3 totals 15 residues. With V trimmed by 5 bases and J by 4 bases, 10 bases remained unmatched. Germline CDR1 reads DFQATT; CDR2 reads SNEGSKA (reference sequence). CDR3 bases: TGCAGTGCTCGATGGGCTAGCGGGGCGGCAGATACGCAGTATTTT. Its translation: CSARWASGAADTQYF.

The chain links TRBV20-1 to TRBJ2-3; D is unclear. This CDR3 spans 12 amino acids. V was pared by 6 bases and J by 1 base, with 8 bases between. Germline lookup yields CDR1 DFQATT and CDR2 SNEGSKA (reference sequence). The CDR3 DNA follows: TGCAGTGCCCCAATAGGCACAGATACGCAGTATTTT. Protein sequence: CSAPIGTDTQYF.

The V and J genes are TRBV6-2 or TRBV6-3 and TRBJ2-7; 13 positions match TRBD2. CDR1 MNHEY and CDR2 SVGEGT come from the germline V gene. The CDR3 sequence is 18 residues long. Unmatched junction bases numbered 5, after V lost 0 bases and J lost 0 bases. The CDR3 is CASSYSGTSGILSYEQYF. The DNA for the CDR3 is TGTGCCAGCAGTTACTCCGGGACTAGCGGGATCCTCTCCTACGAGCAGTACTTC.

This clonotype was picked up a small number of times. J is TRBJ2-1 and V is TRBV5-4; the D gene could be TRBD1 or TRBD2 (5 bases each). CDR1 and CDR2 (germline): SGHNT, YYREEE (reference sequence). The CDR3 loop spans 16 amino acids. The V gene lost 2 bases and the J gene lost 5 bases, with 17 bases spanning the gap. The CDR3 loop is CASSLGASSGNNEQFF. CDR3 in DNA: TGTGCCAGCAGCTTAGGGGCTAGCTCGGGTAACAATGAGCAGTTCTTC.

A word on this clonotype: At one boundary the junction diverges from the germline segment, which might be a read error. The gene calls are TRBV7-2 and TRBJ2-7; D is undetermined. Germline V lookup: CDR1 SGHTA, CDR2 FQGNSA. The CDR3 extends over 12 amino acids. CDR3 DNA: TGTGCCAGCAGCTTATTAGGTTACGCGCAGTACTTC. Encoded protein: CASSLLGYAQYF. The whole variable domain, filled in from reference TRBV7-2 and TRBJ2-7, reads GAGVSQSPSNKVTEKGKDVELRCDPISGHTALYWYRQSLGQGLEFLIYFQGNSAPDKSGLPSDRFSAERTGGSVSTLTIQRTQQEDSAVYLCASSLLGYAQYFGPGTRLTVT.

This clonotype was seen more than once but under ten times. The chain carries TRBV5-6 and TRBJ2-1; 12 nucleotides line up with TRBD2. CDR1 is SGHDT, CDR2 YYEEEE, per germline. Trimming at V came to 4 bases and at J to 9 bases, leaving 8 bases not matched to a gene. The CDR3 contains 15 residues. Written as DNA, the CDR3 is TGTGCCAGCAGCCCCGGACTAGCGGGATTACGTGAGCAGTTCTTC. This sequence encodes CASSPGLAGLREQFF.

J is TRBJ1-6 and V is TRBV28, with D maybe TRBD1 (5 bases). V lost 11 bases and J lost 10, with 18 bases in between. The V gene's germline CDR1 is MDHEN and CDR2 SYDVKM. This CDR3 spans 13 amino acids. The DNA for the CDR3 is TGTGCCTCAAAAAGCGGGGGGGGATCACCCCTCCACTTT. Its translation is CASKSGGGSPLHF.

This clonotype was recorded at least ten times. This rearrangement joins TRBV5-1 to TRBJ2-1, with TRBD1 matching over 9 bases. Germline loops: CDR1 SGHRS, CDR2 YFSETQ. The V gene end was trimmed by 4 bases and the J gene end by 0 bases; junction bases not matched to a gene: 2. This CDR3 has 15 residues. The CDR3 reads CASSETGGSYNEQFF. In nucleotides, the CDR3 is TGCGCCAGCAGCGAGACAGGGGGCTCCTACAATGAGCAGTTCTTC.

As regards this clonotype: A read error may be the cause here, since a much bigger clone is one base away. The chain couples TRBV6-6 to TRBJ2-3; maybe TRBD1 (6 bases). This CDR3 contains 15 residues. Germline V gives CDR1 MNHNY, CDR2 SVGAGI (reference sequence). The CDR3 nucleotides read TGTGTCAGCAGCATATACAGGGCTCCGACAGATACGCAGTATTTT. Amino acid sequence: CVSSIYRAPTDTQYF.

About this clonotype: Being one base from a much bigger clone, this may be a read error. V usage is TRBV6-1 and J usage is TRBJ2-1, with D perhaps being TRBD1 or TRBD2 (5 bases each). V was pared by 6 bases and J by 13 bases, with 19 bases between. Germline-derived CDR1 and CDR2 are MNHNS and SASEGT. CDR3 size: 13 residues. In nucleotides, the CDR3 is TGTGCCAGCAGGCCGGGGCTAGCACAGACCCAGTTCTTC. This sequence encodes CASRPGLAQTQFF.

The chain combines TRBV5-1 with TRBJ2-7; D gene uncertain. The CDR3 runs to 14 residues. CDR1 and CDR2 from the germline V gene are SGHRS and YFSETQ. Trimming removed 0 bases from V and 8 bases from J, with 15 bases in between. The CDR3 is CASSLVSASEKQYF. The DNA for the CDR3 is TGCGCCAGCAGCTTGGTATCGGCGTCTGAGAAGCAGTACTTC.

A word on this clonotype: This may arise from a read error, as a much more abundant clone is one base away. This chain joins TRBV7-2 and TRBJ2-5; no clear D. The CDR3 sequence is 12 residues long. Germline V gives CDR1 SGHTA, CDR2 FQGNSA. The germline V and J ends were trimmed by 7 bases and 4 bases, with 10 bases remaining between them. CDR3 DNA: TGTGCCAGCAACAGTACCCGAGAGACCCAGTACTTC. Translating gives CASNSTRETQYF.

The sample holds many counts of this clonotype. The chain recombines TRBV10-3 with TRBJ2-3, with TRBD1 matching over 7 bases. The germline V gene encodes CDR1 ENHRY and CDR2 SYGVKD. This CDR3 is built from 14 residues. Trimming took 4 bases from V and 5 from J; bases not matched to a gene: 6. CDR3 amino acids: CAISAAGGEDTQYF. CDR3 in DNA: TGTGCCATCAGTGCAGCAGGGGGAGAAGATACGCAGTATTTT.

This clonotype was counted many times. This chain links TRBV4-2 with TRBJ1-6; TRBD1 agrees at 9 bases. CDR3 length: 15 amino acids. V dropped 0 bases and J dropped 8; count of bases not matched to a gene: 2. The germline CDR1 and CDR2 sequences are LGHNA and YNFKEQ. DNA for the CDR3: TGTGCCAGCAGCCAAGAGGGGACAGGGTATTCACCCCTCCACTTT. Translating gives CASSQEGTGYSPLHF.

This clonotype was observed at least ten times. CDR3 nucleotides: TGTGCCAGCAGTCTTCTTTCCGGCAGGATCTCCTACGAGCAGTACTTC. Protein sequence: CASSLLSGRISYEQYF. V is TRBV28 and J is TRBJ2-7; no reliable D call. This CDR3 comprises 16 residues. Germline V gene sequence: CDR1 MDHEN, CDR2 SYDVKM. The V end was cut by 5 bases, the J end by 0 bases, with 17 bases between.

The chain employs TRBV7-9 and TRBJ1-5, with TRBD1 as a possible D gene (5 bases). The length of the CDR3 is 14 residues. Germline CDR1 reads SEHNR; CDR2 reads FQNEAQ (reference sequence). The V end was cut by 7 bases, the J end by 4 bases, with 14 bases between. The CDR3 DNA is TGTGCCAGCACCTCCACGGAGGGGAATCAGCCCCAGCATTTT. Protein: CASTSTEGNQPQHF.

J is TRBJ1-1 and V is TRBV18, with TRBD1 matching 9 bases. Per germline, CDR1 KGHSH and CDR2 LQKENI. The CDR3 is 13 amino acids. Trimming cost V 3 bases and J 5 bases; bases outside gene matches: 1. The chain's CDR3 is CASSPDRGTEAFF. The CDR3 bases are TGTGCCAGCTCACCCGACAGGGGGACTGAAGCTTTCTTT.

This clonotype has ten or more counts. The chain couples TRBV5-1 to TRBJ1-1, with 8 positions matching TRBD1. Germline V gene lookup returns CDR1 SGHRS and CDR2 YFSETQ. V was clipped by 0 bases and J by 7 bases; unmatched bases: 2. The CDR3 consists of 13 residues. The CDR3 sequence is CASSLGDRGEAFF. CDR3 in DNA: TGCGCCAGCAGCTTGGGAGACAGGGGTGAAGCTTTCTTT.

Of note for this clonotype: A much larger clone lies a single base off, so this may be a read error. This chain joins TRBV6-2 or TRBV6-3 and TRBJ2-1, with unresolved D. V lost 3 bases, J lost 11 bases, and 8 bases lay in between. The CDR3 has 11 amino acids. CDR1 and CDR2 from the germline V gene are MNHEY and SVGEGT. The CDR3 here is CASSYRQKQFF. In DNA, the CDR3 is TGTGCCAGCAGTTATCGTCAGAAGCAGTTCTTC.